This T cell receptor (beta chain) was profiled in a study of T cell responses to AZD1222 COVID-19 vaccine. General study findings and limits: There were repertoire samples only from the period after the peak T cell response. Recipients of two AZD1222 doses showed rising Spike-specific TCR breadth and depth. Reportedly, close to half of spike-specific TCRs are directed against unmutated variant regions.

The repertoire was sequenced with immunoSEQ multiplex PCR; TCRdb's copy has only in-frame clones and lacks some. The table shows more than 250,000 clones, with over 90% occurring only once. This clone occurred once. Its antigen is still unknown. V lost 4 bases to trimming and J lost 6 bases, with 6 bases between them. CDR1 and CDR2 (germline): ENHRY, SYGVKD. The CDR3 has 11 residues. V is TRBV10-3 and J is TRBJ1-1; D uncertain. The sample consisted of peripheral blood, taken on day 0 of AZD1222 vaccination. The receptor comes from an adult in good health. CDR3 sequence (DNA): TGTGCCATCAGTGGGGGTCCTGAAGCTTTCTTT. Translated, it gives CAISGGPEAFF.